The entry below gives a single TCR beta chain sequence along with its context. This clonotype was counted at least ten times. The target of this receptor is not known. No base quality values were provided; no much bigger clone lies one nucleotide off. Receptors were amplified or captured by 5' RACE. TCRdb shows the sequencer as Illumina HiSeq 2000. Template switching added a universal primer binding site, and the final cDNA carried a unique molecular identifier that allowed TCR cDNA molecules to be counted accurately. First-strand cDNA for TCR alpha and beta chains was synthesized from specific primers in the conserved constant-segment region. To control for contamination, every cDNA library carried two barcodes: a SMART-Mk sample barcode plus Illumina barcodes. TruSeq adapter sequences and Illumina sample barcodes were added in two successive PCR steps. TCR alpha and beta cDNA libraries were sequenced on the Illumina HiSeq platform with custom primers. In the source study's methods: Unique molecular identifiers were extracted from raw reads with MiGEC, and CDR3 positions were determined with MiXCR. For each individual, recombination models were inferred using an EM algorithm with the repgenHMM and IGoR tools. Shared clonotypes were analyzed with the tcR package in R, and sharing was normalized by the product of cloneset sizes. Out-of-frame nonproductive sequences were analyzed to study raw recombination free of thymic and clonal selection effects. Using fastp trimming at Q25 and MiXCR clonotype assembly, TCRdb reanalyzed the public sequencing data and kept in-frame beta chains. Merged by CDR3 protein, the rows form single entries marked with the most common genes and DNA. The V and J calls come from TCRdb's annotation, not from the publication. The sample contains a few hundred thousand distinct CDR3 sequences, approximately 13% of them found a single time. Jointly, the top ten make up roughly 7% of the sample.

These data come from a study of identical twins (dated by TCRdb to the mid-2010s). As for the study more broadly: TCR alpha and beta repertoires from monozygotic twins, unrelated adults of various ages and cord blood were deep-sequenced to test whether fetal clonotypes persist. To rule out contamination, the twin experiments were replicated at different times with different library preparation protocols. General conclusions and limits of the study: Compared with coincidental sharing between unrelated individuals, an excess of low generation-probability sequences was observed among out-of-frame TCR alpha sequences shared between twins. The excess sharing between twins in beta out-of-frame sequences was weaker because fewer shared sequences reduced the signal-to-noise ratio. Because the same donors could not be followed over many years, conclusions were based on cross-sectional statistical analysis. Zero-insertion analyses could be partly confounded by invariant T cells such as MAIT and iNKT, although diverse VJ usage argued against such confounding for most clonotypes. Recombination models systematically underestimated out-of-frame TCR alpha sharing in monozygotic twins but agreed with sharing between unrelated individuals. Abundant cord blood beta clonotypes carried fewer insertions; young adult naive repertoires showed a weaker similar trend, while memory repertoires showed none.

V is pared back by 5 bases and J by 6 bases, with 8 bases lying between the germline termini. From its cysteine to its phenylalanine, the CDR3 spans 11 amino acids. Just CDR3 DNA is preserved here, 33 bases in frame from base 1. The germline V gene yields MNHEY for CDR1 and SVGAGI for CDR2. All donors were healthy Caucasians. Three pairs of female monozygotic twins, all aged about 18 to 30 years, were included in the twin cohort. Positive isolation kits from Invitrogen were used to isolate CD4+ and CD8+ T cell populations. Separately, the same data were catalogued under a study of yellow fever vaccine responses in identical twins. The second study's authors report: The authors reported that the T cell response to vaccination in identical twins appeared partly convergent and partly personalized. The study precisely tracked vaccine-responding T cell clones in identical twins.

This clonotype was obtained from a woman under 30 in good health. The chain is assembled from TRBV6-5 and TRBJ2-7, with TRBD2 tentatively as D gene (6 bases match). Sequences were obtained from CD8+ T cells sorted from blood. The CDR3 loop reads CASSRGGEQYF. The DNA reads TGTGCCAGCAGTCGGGGAGGCGAGCAGTACTTC.